This entry is about one T cell receptor beta chain. Authors' data handling: Estimated nucleated cell counts came from reference gene primer amplification. Clones were sequenced by immunoSEQ multiplex PCR, and TCRdb holds only the in-frame ones, with some missing. The D gene and trimming were derived from the DNA, and the V and J assignments and clone size from that table. Among about 150,000 clones listed, roughly 80% were seen once. The source of the sample is a study of blood T cell repertoires in COVID-19. At the level of the study: Samples of COVID-19 (acute and convalescent) were obtained from the United States, Italy and Spain. PBMCs, B-cell-depleted T cells, or T cells were the source of the cDNA or gDNA that made up the material.

The CDR3 is 15 amino acids. V dropped 4 bases and J dropped 0 bases, with 11 bases sitting between them. Germline CDR1 is SGHRS and CDR2 is YFSETQ. The rearrangement links TRBV5-1 to TRBJ1-3; no definite D call. The sequencing input was peripheral blood. The source of this sequence is a woman aged 60 to 75 with acute or convalescent COVID-19. This CDR3 is CASSPGEGSGNTIYF. The CDR3 DNA reads TGCGCCAGCAGCCCCGGAGAGGGCTCTGGAAACACCATATATTTT.